Below are 29 T cell receptor beta chains sequenced from a single sample in a study of blood T cell repertoires in COVID-19 (dated by TCRdb to about 2020). The library was generated by the immunoSEQ multiplex PCR assay. TCRdb mirrors the immuneACCESS table, restricted to in-frame sequences. Some clones are absent from its copies; in checked studies, under half trace to an unresolved V gene, and the reason for the others is unknown. The sample records about 180,000 clones, roughly 85% of which are singletons. The ten biggest clones cover around 9.5% of the sample. Sample: PBMCs or T cells enriched from blood (not recorded which). The receptors stem from a young woman who had recovered from COVID-19.

The V call is TRBV30, the J call TRBJ2-1, with D perhaps TRBD2 (6 bases). Germline V gives CDR1 GTSNPN, CDR2 SVGIG (reference sequence). With 1 base removed from V and 9 bases from J, the gap between germline ends came to 13 bases. The length of the CDR3 is 13 residues. In nucleotides, the CDR3 is TGTGCCTGGAGTGGCGGGACCGCAGGTGAGCAGTTCTTC. Protein: CAWSGGTAGEQFF.

This chain connects TRBV5-1 to TRBJ1-2; 7 nucleotides agree with TRBD1. This CDR3 is 14 amino acids long. CDR1 is SGHRS, CDR2 YFSETQ, per germline. V shed 1 base, J shed 7 bases, and the junction held 7 bases outside the gene matches. DNA for the CDR3: TGCGCCAGCAGCTTGTCAGGGGGTCAGGCTGGCTACACCTTC. As protein: CASSLSGGQAGYTF.

The gene calls are TRBV5-5 and TRBJ2-5, with D unclear. CDR1 and CDR2 (germline): SGHKS, YYEKEE (reference sequence). V lost 0 bases and J 3 bases, leaving 6 bases between the germline ends. The CDR3 contains 13 residues. The CDR3 here is CASSLADKETQYF. The CDR3 coding sequence is TGTGCCAGCAGCTTGGCAGATAAAGAGACCCAGTACTTC.

The chain has TRBV5-1 and TRBJ2-7, with 8 bases identical to TRBD1. The CDR3 runs to 14 residues. Germline V gives CDR1 SGHRS, CDR2 YFSETQ. V was clipped by 4 bases and J by 5 bases; unmatched bases: 8. CDR3 sequence (DNA): TGCGCCAGCAGCCAGGACAGGGAACTCCACGAGCAGTACTTC. Its protein product is CASSQDRELHEQYF.

This chain uses TRBV4-2 with TRBJ2-1; 7 bases are shared with TRBD2. V shed 2 bases, J shed 6 bases, and the junction held 4 bases outside the gene matches. The CDR3 sequence is 14 residues long. CDR1 is LGHNA, CDR2 YNFKEQ, per germline. CDR3 DNA: TGTGCCAGCAGCCAACTAGCGGAGGGCAATGAGCAGTTCTTC. Translation: CASSQLAEGNEQFF.

CDR3 bases: TGTGCCAGCACCCCGATGGGAGGATTAGAAAAACTGTTTTTT. It specifies CASTPMGGLEKLFF. This chain uses TRBV6-6 with TRBJ1-4; D call uncertain. Trimming left V 7 bases short and J 8 bases short, with 17 bases between. CDR1 and CDR2 (germline): MNHNY, SVGAGI (reference sequence). The CDR3 length is 14 residues.

V gene TRBV18 combines with J gene TRBJ2-5; possible D gene TRBD2, 5 bases. The CDR3 contains 13 residues. V lost 3 bases and J 2 bases, leaving 7 bases between the germline ends. From germline, CDR1 is KGHSH and CDR2 LQKENI. The CDR3 protein is CASSPTIQETQYF. The CDR3 bases are TGTGCCAGCTCACCGACTATACAAGAGACCCAGTACTTC.

The V call is TRBV2, the J call TRBJ1-2; 12 positions match TRBD1. CDR3 length: 20 amino acids. The germline CDR1 and CDR2 sequences are SNHLY and FYNNEI. V shed 3 bases and J 5 bases; nucleotides not matched to a gene: 19. The CDR3 here is CASSDQGGTGGGLLVYGYTF. As DNA, the CDR3 is TGTGCCAGCAGTGACCAAGGTGGGACAGGGGGCGGCTTATTAGTTTATGGCTACACCTTC.

The DNA of the CDR3 is TGTGCCACCAACCCCAGAGGACAGGGGGGTTACTATGGCTACACCTTC. Its protein product is CATNPRGQGGYYGYTF. The gene calls are TRBV28 and TRBJ1-2, with 10 bases fitting TRBD1. The junction had 14 bases not matched to a gene; V was cut back by 10 bases and J by 3 bases. CDR3 length: 16 amino acids. Germline V gene sequence: CDR1 MDHEN, CDR2 SYDVKM.

This sequence joins TRBV28 and TRBJ2-6, with 7 bases matching TRBD2. Trimming removed 3 bases from V and 0 bases from J; junction bases left unmatched: 5. The CDR3 contains 17 residues. The germline V gene has CDR1 MDHEN and CDR2 SYDVKM. CDR3 DNA sequence: TGTGCCAGCAGTTTGGGGGAGGGGTCCTCTGGGGCCAACGTCCTGACTTTC. This encodes CASSLGEGSSGANVLTF.

The V call is TRBV21-1, the J call TRBJ1-1; no DNA check was done on the table's D call, TRBD1. TRBV21-1 is tagged as a pseudogene. CDR3 length: 15 amino acids. The CDR3 bases are TGTGCCAGCAGCAAAGAAACAGGGGGTTGCACTGAAGCTTTCTTT. The encoded protein is CASSKETGGCTEAFF.

This clone appeared a single time. The genes are TRBV7-9 and TRBJ1-2; TRBD1 aligns across 11 bases. Germline-derived CDR1 and CDR2 are SEHNR and FQNEAQ (reference sequence). CDR3 length: 14 amino acids. V shed 5 bases, J shed 8 bases, and the junction held 7 bases outside the gene matches. The CDR3 bases are TGTGCCAGCAGCCCGGGACAGGGGGATTACGGCTACACCTTC. Its protein product is CASSPGQGDYGYTF.

The CDR3 loop is CASSDQGSGETQYF. For the CDR3, the DNA is TGTGCCAGCAGTGATCAGGGGAGTGGGGAGACCCAGTACTTC. This chain uses TRBV2 with TRBJ2-5; D might be TRBD1 (6 bases). This CDR3 comprises 14 residues. Germline V gives CDR1 SNHLY, CDR2 FYNNEI. The V and J ends lost 3 bases and 5 bases respectively, with 13 bases between them.

This clone appeared a few times. V gene TRBV6-2 or TRBV6-3 combines with J gene TRBJ1-2, with 7 bases identical to TRBD1. Germline-derived CDR1 and CDR2 are MNHEY and SVGEGT. With V trimmed by 2 bases and J by 4 bases, 4 bases remained unmatched. There are 14 residues in the CDR3. Here the CDR3 DNA reads TGTGCCAGCAGTTACACAGGGGCTGGCTATGGCTACACCTTC. Encoded protein: CASSYTGAGYGYTF.

Here the CDR3 reads CASRAGQGYGYTF. The CDR3 DNA follows: TGTGCCAGCAGAGCGGGACAGGGGTATGGCTACACCTTC. The chain combines TRBV7-2 with TRBJ1-2, with 10 bases that match TRBD1. This CDR3 contains 13 residues. CDR1 is SGHTA and CDR2 is FQGNSA in the germline V gene. V lost 6 bases, J lost 5 bases, and 3 bases stayed unmatched.

The chain recombines TRBV6-4 with TRBJ2-1, with 10 bases fitting TRBD2. This CDR3 is 15 amino acids long. The V gene's germline CDR1 is MRHNA and CDR2 SNTAGT. The V gene end was trimmed by 5 bases and the J gene end by 7 bases; junction bases not matched to a gene: 8. The CDR3, as DNA: TGTGCCAGCAGTCTCAGCGGGAGGGTGAAGAATGAGCAGTTCTTC. This encodes CASSLSGRVKNEQFF.

The rearrangement links TRBV19 to TRBJ2-2; maybe TRBD1 (5 bases). The CDR3 spans 15 residues. The V gene lost 6 bases and the J gene lost 4 bases, with 15 bases spanning the gap. In germline, CDR1 is LNHDA, CDR2 SQIVND (reference sequence). CDR3 sequence reads: CASRRNGQGTGELFF. CDR3 nucleotides: TGTGCCAGTAGGAGGAATGGTCAGGGCACCGGGGAGCTGTTTTTT.

The chain uses TRBV25-1 and TRBJ2-1; 7 bases match TRBD2. J lost 4 bases, V lost 3 bases, and 9 bases had no gene match. The CDR3 totals 16 residues. Germline V gene sequence: CDR1 MGHDK, CDR2 SYGVNS. The CDR3 DNA sequence: TGTGCCAGCAGTGAGCATTCGGGGGAGGGTTACAATGAGCAGTTCTTC. Protein: CASSEHSGEGYNEQFF.

The chain uses TRBV2 and TRBJ2-3, with TRBD2 identical over 7 bases. J lost 4 bases, V lost 6 bases, and 1 base had no gene match. The CDR3 is 12 residues long. Looked up from germline, CDR1 is SNHLY and CDR2 is FYNNEI. CDR3 sequence (DNA): TGTGCCAGCAGGGGGGGGGCAGATACGCAGTATTTT. Translated, it gives CASRGGADTQYF.

The chain joins TRBV2 to TRBJ2-1, with 16 bases lining up with TRBD2. V shed 6 bases and J 3 bases; nucleotides not matched to a gene: 14. This CDR3 spans 20 amino acids. Per the germline V gene, CDR1 is SNHLY and CDR2 is FYNNEI. The CDR3: CASSETTGTSGRAYYNEQFF. CDR3 bases: TGTGCCAGCAGCGAAACAACCGGGACTAGCGGGAGGGCCTACTACAATGAGCAGTTCTTC. Full variable domain (rest looked up from reference TRBV2 and TRBJ2-1): EPEVTQTPSHQVTQMGQEVILRCVPISNHLYFYWYRQILGQKVEFLVSFYNNEISEKSEIFDDQFSVERPDGSNFTLKIRSTKLEDSAMYFCASSETTGTSGRAYYNEQFFGPGTRLTVL.

The V call is TRBV5-1, the J call TRBJ1-4, with no clear D. V lost 3 bases, J lost 6 bases, and 9 bases lay in between. Germline CDR1 reads SGHRS; CDR2 reads YFSETQ. CDR3 length: 13 amino acids. DNA for the CDR3: TGCGCCAGCAGCTCACGGGTGGATGAAAAACTGTTTTTT. It yields the protein CASSSRVDEKLFF.

This chain uses TRBV19 with TRBJ2-7; 12 bases agree with TRBD2. CDR1 and CDR2 from the germline V gene are LNHDA and SQIVND (reference sequence). The ends lost 4 bases at V and 5 bases at J; junction bases unmatched: 12. The CDR3 runs 17 residues. CDR3 amino acids: CASSTTPTSGRGDEQYF. CDR3 DNA: TGTGCCAGTAGTACCACCCCGACTAGCGGGAGAGGGGACGAGCAGTACTTC.

This chain connects TRBV7-2 to TRBJ2-7; tentative D call: TRBD1 (5 bases). The CDR3 length is 14 residues. The germline CDR1 and CDR2 sequences are SGHTA and FQGNSA. The ends were cut back, 5 bases at V and 2 bases at J, with 13 bases in the middle. The CDR3 loop is CASSGRESAYEQYF. CDR3 coding DNA: TGTGCCAGCAGCGGCAGGGAATCCGCCTACGAGCAGTACTTC.

The rearrangement joins TRBV28 to TRBJ1-2, with 10 bases that match TRBD1. This CDR3 contains 16 residues. With V trimmed by 6 bases and J by 4 bases, 11 bases remained unmatched. The germline gives CDR1 MDHEN, CDR2 SYDVKM. CDR3 sequence (DNA): TGTGCCAGCAGATCGGGGACAGGGGCCGCGGGCTATGGCTACACCTTC. Translating gives CASRSGTGAAGYGYTF.

The V call is TRBV27, the J call TRBJ1-1, with D maybe TRBD1 (6 bases). Trimming left V 5 bases short and J 5 bases short, with 12 bases between. There are 13 residues in the CDR3. The germline gives CDR1 MNHEY, CDR2 SMNVEV (reference sequence). CDR3 sequence reads: CASSPRQATEAFF. In DNA, the CDR3 is TGTGCCAGCAGTCCGAGACAGGCGACTGAAGCTTTCTTT.

This CDR3 is CASSETWGGNGYTF. As DNA, the CDR3 is TGTGCCAGCAGCGAAACATGGGGGGGCAATGGCTACACCTTC. The chain couples TRBV7-9 to TRBJ1-2, with D perhaps matching TRBD1 (6 bases). CDR1 is SEHNR and CDR2 is FQNEAQ in the germline V gene (reference sequence). CDR3 size: 14 residues. Between the trimmed V and J ends, which lost 5 bases and 6 bases, there was a span of 16 bases.

The chain couples TRBV30 to TRBJ1-2; 11 bases fit TRBD1. Germline V gives CDR1 GTSNPN, CDR2 SVGIG (reference sequence). This CDR3 is built from 14 residues. Germline trimming cut 4 bases from V and 3 bases from J; bases unmatched to any gene: 4. CDR3 nucleotide sequence: TGTGCCTGGAACGGGGACAGGGGGGACTATGGCTACACCTTC. The encoded protein is CAWNGDRGDYGYTF.

This rearrangement joins TRBV20-1 to TRBJ1-1; 9 positions agree with TRBD1. CDR1 and CDR2 (germline): DFQATT, SNEGSKA (reference sequence). CDR3 length equals 12 residues. V was clipped by 3 bases and J by 8 bases; unmatched bases: 4. The CDR3 coding sequence is TGCAGTGCTAGTCGGACAGGGGAGGAAGCTTTCTTT. The encoded protein is CSASRTGEEAFF.

The rearrangement links TRBV28 to TRBJ1-1; 9 positions match TRBD1. J lost 6 bases, V lost 2 bases, and 10 bases had no gene match. Germline loops: CDR1 MDHEN, CDR2 SYDVKM. This CDR3 region has 16 residues. DNA of the CDR3: TGTGCCAGCAGTTTAGCGGGACAGGGTGTCTTGTCTGAAGCTTTCTTT. Translated, it gives CASSLAGQGVLSEAFF.